This record covers a single T cell receptor (beta chain). Its specificity is not known. The sample is drawn from a study of cytomegalovirus exposure and HLA in healthy donors. Regarding donors, all were healthy bone marrow donors. The V end lost 0 bases, the J end lost 0 bases, and 7 bases lay between the germline ends. The CDR3 loop spans 14 amino acids. Germline loops: CDR1 SGDLS, CDR2 YYNGEE. PCR employed 60 Vbeta and 13 Jbeta primers. Repertoires were generated with immunoSEQ multiplex PCR, while TCRdb's copy carries only in-frame clones and drops some. Among roughly 120,000 clones, 70% to 85% were seen once, and the ten largest hold roughly 6%. Study-wide results and caveats: As confirmed in vitro, a few CMV-associated chains were specific for CMV antigens. TCR beta sequences numbering fewer than 20,000 were associated with HLA alleles at 0.05 false discovery rate in a later analysis.

The sequencing input was PBMCs. This TCR came from a man under 40 in good health and CMV-seropositive. The V and J genes are TRBV9 and TRBJ2-7; the D is unclear. The CDR3 spells CASSVDFRSYEQYF. The CDR3 DNA sequence: TGTGCCAGCAGCGTAGACTTCCGCTCCTACGAGCAGTACTTC.